The 20 T cell receptor beta chains in this list originate from one sample, sequenced in a study of T cells after posttransplantation cyclophosphamide. Busulfan-fludarabine conditioning, marrow transplant, and cyclophosphamide on days +3 and +4 were administered. TCRdb's copy holds only in-frame clones and misses some; the assay was immunoSEQ multiplex PCR. The table has 2,500 to 3,500 clones, 75% to 85% seen once. The input for sequencing was PBMCs, taken more than 150 days after allogeneic stem cell transplant with posttransplant cyclophosphamide. These receptors were obtained from a male patient aged 55 to 69 who received an allogeneic stem cell transplant from a related donor and was CMV-positive. A share of the T cells may be of graft donor origin.

The chain recombines TRBV21-1 with TRBJ2-3; TRBD2 is the table's D call and was not checked against the DNA. TRBV21-1 is a listed pseudogene. CDR3 length: 18 amino acids. CDR3 nucleotides: TGTGCCAGCAGCAAAGGTCCGGGACTAGCGGGCATAACAGATACGCAGTATTTT. Its protein product is CASSKGPGLAGITDTQYF.

This clone was seen a few times. V and J are TRBV5-1 and TRBJ2-2; D is perhaps TRBD1 (5 bases). Germline V gene lookup returns CDR1 SGHRS and CDR2 YFSETQ. CDR3 size: 14 residues. Trimming shortened V by 1 base and J by 1 base, and 5 bases separated the two germline ends. CDR3 sequence (DNA): TGCGCCAGCAGCTTGACAGGGAACACCGGGGAGCTGTTTTTT. Protein sequence: CASSLTGNTGELFF.

The chain carries TRBV19 and TRBJ2-1, with D perhaps TRBD2 (6 bases). The CDR3 is 14 residues long. Trimming left V 3 bases short and J 9 bases short, with 15 bases between. Germline CDR1 is LNHDA and CDR2 is SQIVND (reference sequence). The CDR3 reads CASSIGGIGIEQFF. The CDR3 DNA reads as TGTGCCAGTAGTATTGGAGGGATTGGTATTGAGCAGTTCTTC. The full variable domain, rest sourced from reference TRBV19 and TRBJ2-1, is DGGITQSPKYLFRKEGQNVTLSCEQNLNHDAMYWYRQDPGQGLRLIYYSQIVNDFQKGDIAEGYSVSREKKESFPLTVTSAQKNPTAFYLCASSIGGIGIEQFFGPGTRLTVL.

This clone is termed large. The rearrangement links TRBV5-6 to TRBJ1-2; no definite D call. V was clipped by 4 bases and J by 5 bases, with 15 bases between them. This CDR3 comprises 14 residues. Per germline, CDR1 SGHDT and CDR2 YYEEEE. The CDR3 region is CASSGLGDAYGYTF. The CDR3, as DNA: TGTGCCAGCAGCGGCCTAGGTGACGCTTATGGCTACACCTTC.

The V and J genes are TRBV25-1 and TRBJ2-5, with 7 bases matching TRBD1. The trim removed 6 bases at V and 5 bases at J, leaving 6 bases unmatched. The V gene's germline CDR1 is MGHDK and CDR2 SYGVNS. This CDR3 region has 13 residues. The CDR3 region is CASSTGALETQYF. The CDR3 bases are TGTGCCAGCAGCACAGGGGCGTTGGAGACCCAGTACTTC.

The chain combines TRBV19 with TRBJ2-5; 7 nucleotides match TRBD2. CDR3 length: 15 residues. Germline assignment: CDR1 LNHDA and CDR2 SQIVND (reference sequence). The ends lost 2 bases at V and 2 bases at J; junction bases unmatched: 5. Here the CDR3 DNA reads TGTGCCAGTAGTATAAGAGCGGGACCACAAGAGACCCAGTACTTC. It codes for CASSIRAGPQETQYF.

The chain is built from TRBV5-5 and TRBJ2-3; no firm D call. The CDR3 runs 15 residues. Germline V CDR1 and CDR2: SGHKS, YYEKEE (reference sequence). V lost 3 bases, J lost 1 base, and 12 bases lay in between. The CDR3 loop reads CASSSLPIGTDTQYF. In nucleotides, the CDR3 is TGTGCCAGCAGCTCCCTTCCCATAGGCACAGATACGCAGTATTTT.

The chain links TRBV14 to TRBJ2-5; tentative D call: TRBD1 (6 bases). This CDR3 has 15 residues. From germline, CDR1 is SGHDN and CDR2 FVKESK. V lost 3 bases to trimming and J lost 7 bases, with 18 bases between them. The DNA for the CDR3 is TGTGCCAGCAGCCAGATGAGGGGCCGAGGGGGGACCCAGTACTTC. It translates to CASSQMRGRGGTQYF.

This sequence joins TRBV28 and TRBJ1-4; D gene uncertain. V was shortened by 7 bases and J by 7 bases, with 13 bases between the two germline ends. Looked up from germline, CDR1 is MDHEN and CDR2 is SYDVKM. This CDR3 contains 13 residues. The CDR3: CASTSSGSEKLFF. The CDR3 DNA reads as TGTGCCAGCACCTCTTCGGGTAGTGAAAAACTGTTTTTT.

The chain couples TRBV4-2 to TRBJ2-2; 8 bases line up with TRBD1. The CDR3 runs 17 residues. J was trimmed by 4 bases and V by 4 bases; bases with no gene match: 11. Germline V gene sequence: CDR1 LGHNA, CDR2 YNFKEQ. The DNA for the CDR3 is TGTGCCAGCAGCCCAGGGGGCCGCCTGTCTTTCACCGGGGAGCTGTTTTTT. This codes for CASSPGGRLSFTGELFF.

This clone is hyperexpanded. The chain employs TRBV4-3 and TRBJ2-7; 9 nucleotides agree with TRBD1. V lost 2 bases and J lost 3; bases outside the gene matches: 5. The germline gives CDR1 LGHNA, CDR2 YSLEER. The CDR3 is made up of 15 amino acids. In nucleotides, the CDR3 is TGCGCCAGCAGCCAAAACTCGGGACAGGGCTACGAGCAGTACGTC. Translating gives CASSQNSGQGYEQYV.

The gene calls are TRBV5-1 and TRBJ2-7; D call uncertain. The germline V and J ends were trimmed by 0 bases and 0 bases, with 10 bases remaining between them. There are 15 residues in the CDR3. Germline assignment: CDR1 SGHRS and CDR2 YFSETQ. The CDR3 DNA follows: TGCGCCAGCAGCTTGGCAGCGTCTTCCTCCTACGAGCAGTACTTC. Its translation: CASSLAASSSYEQYF.

In regard to this clone: One junction end does not reproduce the germline sequence, and a read error may be involved. The chain has TRBV19 and TRBJ2-3, with D tentatively TRBD1 (6 bases). This CDR3 comprises 16 residues. Germline CDR1 LNHDA, CDR2 SQIVND (reference sequence). CDR3 coding DNA: TGTGCCAGTAGCATAGACAGGACTGCTACCCAAGGTACGCAGTATTTT. It yields the protein CASSIDRTATQGTQYF.

This clone was seen once. The chain links TRBV5-1 to TRBJ2-2, with D tentatively TRBD1 (6 bases). V gave up 4 bases and J gave up 4 bases, with 8 bases separating them. Germline values: CDR1 SGHRS, CDR2 YFSETQ. The CDR3 extends over 13 amino acids. The CDR3 DNA sequence: TGCGCCAGCAGCCCAGGGGCCACCGGGGAGCTGTTTTTT. This codes for CASSPGATGELFF. The variable domain in full, with the rest retrieved from reference TRBV5-1 and TRBJ2-2, is KAGVTQTPRYLIKTRGQQVTLSCSPISGHRSVSWYQQTPGQGLQFLFEYFSETQRNKGNFPGRFSGRQFSNSRSEMNVSTLELGDSALYLCASSPGATGELFFGEGSRLTVL.

The chain joins TRBV10-2 to TRBJ1-2; 8 nucleotides line up with TRBD1. V dropped 3 bases and J dropped 4; count of bases not matched to a gene: 7. Germline-derived CDR1 and CDR2 are WSHSY and SAAADI. This CDR3 is 15 amino acids long. The CDR3 sequence is CASSDGQGISYGYTF. The CDR3, as DNA: TGCGCCAGCAGTGACGGACAGGGAATAAGCTATGGCTACACCTTC.

The chain is built from TRBV19 and TRBJ1-1; 7 bases are shared with TRBD1. This CDR3 is built from 13 residues. J was trimmed by 4 bases and V by 5 bases; bases with no gene match: 4. Germline V CDR1 and CDR2: LNHDA, SQIVND (reference sequence). DNA of the CDR3: TGTGCCAGTAGTCAACAGGGGCCCACTGAAGCTTTCTTT. Its protein is CASSQQGPTEAFF. Full variable domain (outside the CDR3, taken from reference TRBV19 and TRBJ1-1): DGGITQSPKYLFRKEGQNVTLSCEQNLNHDAMYWYRQDPGQGLRLIYYSQIVNDFQKGDIAEGYSVSREKKESFPLTVTSAQKNPTAFYLCASSQQGPTEAFFGQGTRLTVV.

This chain uses TRBV4-1 with TRBJ2-3, with 12 bases fitting TRBD2. Unmatched junction bases numbered 7, after V lost 0 bases and J lost 3 bases. The CDR3 is made up of 18 amino acids. The germline V gene encodes CDR1 MGHRA and CDR2 YSYEKL. The CDR3, as DNA: TGCGCCAGCAGCCAAGATCTTGTAGGGACTAGCGGGACAGATACGCAGTATTTT. Protein sequence: CASSQDLVGTSGTDTQYF.

The CDR3 sequence: CASSPTHDRSNSYEQYF. The CDR3 DNA reads TGTGCCAGTAGCCCCACGCATGACAGGTCCAACTCCTACGAGCAGTACTTC. The rearrangement uses TRBV19 and TRBJ2-7, with D maybe TRBD1 (6 bases). V lost 6 bases, J lost 0 bases, and 21 bases lay in between. The CDR3 extends over 17 amino acids. CDR1 is LNHDA and CDR2 is SQIVND in the germline V gene (reference sequence).

The chain joins TRBV9 to TRBJ2-1, with a tentative D call TRBD1 (6 bases). Trimming pared 0 bases from V and 5 bases from J, leaving 9 bases between. The CDR3 is made up of 14 amino acids. Germline-derived CDR1 and CDR2 are SGDLS and YYNGEE. The CDR3 loop reads CASSVGQGNNEQFF. The CDR3 DNA reads as TGTGCCAGCAGCGTAGGGCAGGGGAACAATGAGCAGTTCTTC.

The rearrangement uses TRBV7-3 and TRBJ1-5, with TRBD1 identical over 8 bases. Germline CDR1 is SGHTA and CDR2 is FQGTGA. J was trimmed by 0 bases and V by 2 bases; bases with no gene match: 9. The CDR3 is 18 residues long. The CDR3 region is CASSLLQGANGSNQPQHF. The CDR3 bases are TGTGCCAGCAGCTTACTTCAGGGGGCAAATGGTAGCAATCAGCCCCAGCATTTT.